These T cell receptor beta chains were read from a single sample in a study of early T cells in non-severe SARS-CoV-2 infection. One entry per CDR3 protein results from TCRdb running MiXCR on the 5' RACE reads. In the table there are tens of thousands of distinct CDR3 sequences, 4% to 4.5% of which are singletons. Sequenced: whole blood. The source is an adult who was a healthcare worker with PCR-confirmed SARS-CoV-2 infection or an uninfected control (not recorded which). Each CDR3 is given with its conserved first and last residue. Fields, in order: CDR3 length, V gene, clone size, D gene, J gene, CDR3 DNA, CDR3 protein. The D gene is left open where the match is weak. Clone size is given for some rows only: seen once, a few or many times, or a class if the clone is expanded.

length: 15
V: TRBV7-3
size: many
D: NA
J: TRBJ2-3
DNA: TGTGCCAGCAGCCCCCAGGGGGGGCAGACAGATACGCAGTATTTT
CDR3: CASSPQGGQTDTQYF

length: 15
V: TRBV3-1
size: many
D: NA
J: TRBJ1-4
DNA: TGTGCCAGCAGCCAATTCCCCGGAGATAATGAAAAACTGTTTTTT
CDR3: CASSQFPGDNEKLFF

length: 15
V: TRBV18
size: many
D: TRBD2
J: TRBJ2-7
DNA: TGTGCCAGCTCACCCCGGACTAGCGGTCCCTACGAGCAGTACTTC
CDR3: CASSPRTSGPYEQYF

length: 13
V: TRBV7-3
size: NA
D: NA
J: TRBJ2-2
DNA: TGTGCCAGCAGCCGCAAGCAGGCCGGGGAGCTGTTTTTT
CDR3: CASSRKQAGELFF

length: 12
V: TRBV2
size: NA
D: NA
J: TRBJ2-5
DNA: TGTGCCAGCTCTAGGGGCGTAGAGACCCAGTACTTC
CDR3: CASSRGVETQYF

length: 13
V: TRBV7-2
size: few
D: TRBD1
J: TRBJ2-5
DNA: TGTGCCAGCAGCAGGGGACAGCGAGAGACCCAGTACTTC
CDR3: CASSRGQRETQYF

length: 12
V: TRBV6-1
size: many
D: TRBD1
J: TRBJ1-1
DNA: TGTGCCAGCATCGTACAGGGGACTGAAGCTTTCTTT
CDR3: CASIVQGTEAFF

length: 13
V: TRBV27
size: many
D: TRBD1
J: TRBJ2-5
DNA: TGTGCCAGCAGAACCACAGGGGTGGAGACCCAGTACTTC
CDR3: CASRTTGVETQYF

length: 16
V: TRBV27
size: many
D: TRBD2
J: TRBJ2-1
DNA: TGTGCCAGCAGTCCCTGGACTAGCGGGAGCATCAATGAGCAGTTCTTC
CDR3: CASSPWTSGSINEQFF

length: 13
V: TRBV27
size: NA
D: NA
J: TRBJ2-5
DNA: TGTGCCAGCAGCCGGGTCCCTCAAGAGACCCAGTACTTC
CDR3: CASSRVPQETQYF

length: 16
V: TRBV27
size: many
D: TRBD2
J: TRBJ2-2
DNA: TGTGCCAGCAGTCTCCTGGGACTAGGGTACACCGGGGAGCTGTTTTTT
CDR3: CASSLLGLGYTGELFF

length: 16
V: TRBV7-2
size: NA
D: NA
J: TRBJ2-3
DNA: TGTGCCAGCAGCTTAGGGCGGGCACTCCGGGAAGATACGCAGTATTTT
CDR3: CASSLGRALREDTQYF

length: 15
V: TRBV28
size: NA
D: NA
J: TRBJ1-6
DNA: TGTGCCAGCAGTTTATCGACACAGCCTAATTCACCCCTCCACTTT
CDR3: CASSLSTQPNSPLHF

length: 14
V: TRBV7-9
size: many
D: NA
J: TRBJ2-5
DNA: TGTGCCAGCAGCTTAGGAACTTCCCAAGAGACCCAGTACTTC
CDR3: CASSLGTSQETQYF

length: 11
V: TRBV30
size: few
D: NA
J: TRBJ2-3
DNA: TGTGCCTGGAGTCTAGCAGATACGCAGTATTTT
CDR3: CAWSLADTQYF

length: 11
V: TRBV2
size: many
D: NA
J: TRBJ2-3
DNA: TGTGCCACCCCGACCGGAGATACGCAGTATTTT
CDR3: CATPTGDTQYF

length: 14
V: TRBV7-3
size: many
D: NA
J: TRBJ2-7
DNA: TGTGCCAGCAGTCCGTCAGGACTACGCTACGAGCAGTACTTC
CDR3: CASSPSGLRYEQYF

length: 14
V: TRBV2
size: many
D: NA
J: TRBJ2-1
DNA: TGTGCCAGCAGTGATAGTCGACAGCATCCCGAGCAGTTCTTC
CDR3: CASSDSRQHPEQFF

length: 14
V: TRBV27
size: few
D: TRBD2
J: TRBJ2-1
DNA: TGTGCCAGCAGTGGCGGGACTAGCGGGAGAGGAGAATTCTTC
CDR3: CASSGGTSGRGEFF

length: 16
V: TRBV20-1
size: few
D: NA
J: TRBJ1-6
DNA: TGCAGTGCTAATACAGAGGGAAGCTCCTATAATTCACCCCTCCACTTT
CDR3: CSANTEGSSYNSPLHF

length: 15
V: TRBV20-1
size: many
D: NA
J: TRBJ2-1
DNA: TGCAGTGCTAGAGCCTTGGGGTGGAGGAACAATGAGCAGTTCTTC
CDR3: CSARALGWRNNEQFF

length: 14
V: TRBV7-3
size: many
D: NA
J: TRBJ2-5
DNA: TGTGCCAGCAGCCCCACTGGGCTACAAGAGACCCAGTACTTC
CDR3: CASSPTGLQETQYF

length: 14
V: TRBV30
size: NA
D: TRBD2
J: TRBJ2-1
DNA: TGTGCCTGGATACCCAGCGGGAGGGGCAATGAGCAGTTCTTC
CDR3: CAWIPSGRGNEQFF

length: 17
V: TRBV5-6
size: many
D: TRBD2
J: TRBJ2-1
DNA: TGTGCCAGCAAGCTCGGCCCGGGACTAGCGGACTACAATGAGCAGTTCTTC
CDR3: CASKLGPGLADYNEQFF

length: 17
V: TRBV19
size: many
D: NA
J: TRBJ2-1
DNA: TGTGCCAGTAGTCTGTTACTATCGGGAGAGCGTAAGAATGAGCAGTTCTTC
CDR3: CASSLLLSGERKNEQFF

length: 14
V: TRBV27
size: NA
D: NA
J: TRBJ2-3
DNA: TGTGCCAGCAGTTTTCGCGCTAACACAGATACGCAGTATTTT
CDR3: CASSFRANTDTQYF

length: 13
V: TRBV29-1
size: many
D: TRBD1
J: TRBJ2-7
DNA: TGCAGCGTTTTAGACAGGGACTCCTACGAGCAGTACTTC
CDR3: CSVLDRDSYEQYF

length: 15
V: TRBV6-4
size: many
D: TRBD2
J: TRBJ2-3
DNA: TGTGCCAGCAGTGAGGGACTAACTAGCACAGATACGCAGTATTTT
CDR3: CASSEGLTSTDTQYF

length: 15
V: TRBV6-1
size: many
D: TRBD1
J: TRBJ1-5
DNA: TGTGCCAGCAGTGTCGACAGGGCGGGCAATCAGCCCCAGCATTTT
CDR3: CASSVDRAGNQPQHF

length: 14
V: TRBV24-1
size: many
D: NA
J: TRBJ2-7
DNA: TGTGCCACCAGGGAGCGGAGTCCCCTGGAAGAGCAGTACTTC
CDR3: CATRERSPLEEQYF

length: 15
V: TRBV18
size: few
D: NA
J: TRBJ2-1
DNA: TGTGCCAGCTCAACGGGCCGGAGCTCCTACAATGAGCAGTTCTTC
CDR3: CASSTGRSSYNEQFF

length: 15
V: TRBV7-2
size: few
D: TRBD2
J: TRBJ2-1
DNA: TGTGCCAGCAGCTCTGGGACTAGCGCGTACAATGAGCAGTTCTTC
CDR3: CASSSGTSAYNEQFF

length: 16
V: TRBV2
size: many
D: TRBD2
J: TRBJ2-2
DNA: TGTGCCAGCAGGGAGCGGGACCTCCTCTTCACCGGGGAGCTGTTTTTT
CDR3: CASRERDLLFTGELFF

length: 14
V: TRBV20-1
size: many
D: NA
J: TRBJ2-5
DNA: TGCAGTGCTAGAGGACAGGGAGGGGGAGAGACCCAGTACTTC
CDR3: CSARGQGGGETQYF

length: 16
V: TRBV6-5
size: many
D: NA
J: TRBJ1-2
DNA: TGTGCCAGCAGTTACTCGACAACGGGCCTATCCTCTGGCTACACCTTC
CDR3: CASSYSTTGLSSGYTF

length: 13
V: TRBV7-9
size: many
D: NA
J: TRBJ2-6
DNA: TGTGCCAGCAGTCAAGGGGGGGCCAACGTCCTGACTTTC
CDR3: CASSQGGANVLTF

length: 15
V: TRBV5-1
size: many
D: NA
J: TRBJ1-2
DNA: TGCGCCAGCAGTTCCACCGGGCCCACTCGGGATGGCTACACCTTC
CDR3: CASSSTGPTRDGYTF

length: 14
V: TRBV9
size: few
D: NA
J: TRBJ1-2
DNA: TGTGCCAGCAACCTTAGAGACTCCGGAGGGGGCTACACCTTC
CDR3: CASNLRDSGGGYTF

length: 16
V: TRBV6-5
size: many
D: NA
J: TRBJ2-7
DNA: TGTGCCAGCAGTTATTCACGAACACAGGGCTCCTACGAGCAGTACTTC
CDR3: CASSYSRTQGSYEQYF

length: 17
V: TRBV18
size: many
D: TRBD1
J: TRBJ1-5
DNA: TGTGCCAGCTCACCCACCCGACAGGGTAGTAGCAATCAGCCCCAGCATTTT
CDR3: CASSPTRQGSSNQPQHF

length: 16
V: TRBV3-1
size: NA
D: TRBD1
J: TRBJ2-7
DNA: TGTGCCAGCAGCCACCTTGGACAGGGGGCCCCCTACGAGCAGTACTTC
CDR3: CASSHLGQGAPYEQYF

length: 16
V: TRBV21-1
size: many
D: NA
J: TRBJ2-7
DNA: TGTGCCAGCAGCAAAGGTGCGCCGGGGAGTTACTACGAGCAGTACTTC
CDR3: CASSKGAPGSYYEQYF

length: 20
V: TRBV5-1
size: many
D: TRBD2
J: TRBJ2-2
DNA: TGCGCCAGCAGCTTAAGGTTAATTCGGCGGGAGGTCATGAACACCGGGGAGCTGTTTTTT
CDR3: CASSLRLIRREVMNTGELFF

length: 16
V: TRBV5-4
size: many
D: TRBD2
J: TRBJ2-1
DNA: TGTGCCAGCAGACCCGGGACTAGCGGTCCTCGGGGGGAGCAGTTCTTC
CDR3: CASRPGTSGPRGEQFF

length: 13
V: TRBV7-6
size: many
D: NA
J: TRBJ1-5
DNA: TGTGCCAGCAGCTTGTCCAGCAATCAGCCCCAGCATTTT
CDR3: CASSLSSNQPQHF

length: 17
V: TRBV6-2/TRBV6-3
size: few
D: TRBD1
J: TRBJ1-1
DNA: TGTGCCAGCAGTTACGCCAGACAGGGGGTGGTAAACACTGAAGCTTTCTTT
CDR3: CASSYARQGVVNTEAFF

length: 13
V: TRBV27
size: many
D: NA
J: TRBJ2-7
DNA: TGTGCCAGCAGTTTAGAATCACACTACGAGCAGTACTTC
CDR3: CASSLESHYEQYF

length: 11
V: TRBV5-1
size: many
D: NA
J: TRBJ1-1
DNA: TGCGCCAGCAGCTTGGCCGAAGAAGCTTTCTTT
CDR3: CASSLAEEAFF

length: 13
V: TRBV2
size: few
D: TRBD2
J: TRBJ2-1
DNA: TGTGCCAGCAGCGCGGGACTAGCGCAAGCTCCGATCTTC
CDR3: CASSAGLAQAPIF